The clone carrying this TCR beta chain came up a few times. Antigen unknown. CDR3 size: 14 residues. Germline values: CDR1 SNHLY, CDR2 FYNNEI. The V segment lost 6 bases and the J segment 5 bases; nucleotides outside the gene matches: 8. The sample is drawn from a study of blood T cells in healthy people across ages. Findings and caveats of the study: Roughly linearly, TCR beta diversity per million T cells fell as age increased. Correlation between TCR beta diversity and naive T cell percentage was strong. Estimated diversity that came from one million T cells was considered an underestimate.

Combining a sample-barcoded 5' primer with a J-beta primer mix, a second PCR ran for 7 to 11 cycles. At least 2.5 million CDR3-containing paired-end reads were obtained per sample. TCRdb analysed the 5' RACE reads with MiXCR anew, one entry per CDR3 protein. The sample records about 1.7 million distinct CDR3 sequences, about 28% being singletons. The J gene is TRBJ2-7, the V gene TRBV2; 9 positions agree with TRBD1. The clonotype originates from a woman in her twenties or thirties in good health. The sequenced sample was blood. CDR3 nucleotide sequence: TGTGCCAGCAGCAACTGGACAGGGGACGACGAGCAGTACTTC. Translation gives CASSNWTGDDEQYF.